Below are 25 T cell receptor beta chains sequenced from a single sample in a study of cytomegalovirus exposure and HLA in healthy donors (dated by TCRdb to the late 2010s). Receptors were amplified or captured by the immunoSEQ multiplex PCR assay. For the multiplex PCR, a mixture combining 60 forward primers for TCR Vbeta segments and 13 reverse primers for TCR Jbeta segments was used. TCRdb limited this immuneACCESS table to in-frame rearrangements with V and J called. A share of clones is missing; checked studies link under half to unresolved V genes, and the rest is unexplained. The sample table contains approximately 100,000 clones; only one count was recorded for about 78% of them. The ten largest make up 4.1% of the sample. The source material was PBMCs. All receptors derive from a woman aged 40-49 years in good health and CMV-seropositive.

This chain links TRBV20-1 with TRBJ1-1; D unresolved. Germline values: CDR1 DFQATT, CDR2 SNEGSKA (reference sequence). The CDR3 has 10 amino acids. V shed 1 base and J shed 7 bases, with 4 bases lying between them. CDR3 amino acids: CSARVIEAFF. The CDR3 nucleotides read TGCAGTGCTAGAGTTATTGAAGCTTTCTTT.

CDR3 sequence (DNA): TGTGCCAGCAGCTTGAATCTAGACAATGAGCAGTTCTTC. Protein product: CASSLNLDNEQFF. V is TRBV7-2 and J is TRBJ2-1, with D unclear. V was cut by 3 bases and J by 5 bases, with 8 bases left in between. Germline CDR1 is SGHTA and CDR2 is FQGNSA. The CDR3 totals 13 residues.

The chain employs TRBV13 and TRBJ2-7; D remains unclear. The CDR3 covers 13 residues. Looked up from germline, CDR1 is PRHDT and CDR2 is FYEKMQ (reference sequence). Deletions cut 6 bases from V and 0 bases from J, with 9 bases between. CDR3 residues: CASSQTGSYEQYF. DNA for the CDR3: TGTGCCAGCAGTCAAACCGGCTCCTACGAGCAGTACTTC.

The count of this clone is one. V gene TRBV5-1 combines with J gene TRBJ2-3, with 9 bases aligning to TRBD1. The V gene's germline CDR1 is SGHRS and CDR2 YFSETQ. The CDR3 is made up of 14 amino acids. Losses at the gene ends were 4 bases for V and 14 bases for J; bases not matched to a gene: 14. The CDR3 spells CASSPGTGPSLVYF. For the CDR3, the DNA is TGCGCCAGCAGCCCAGGGACAGGGCCTTCACTCGTGTATTTT.

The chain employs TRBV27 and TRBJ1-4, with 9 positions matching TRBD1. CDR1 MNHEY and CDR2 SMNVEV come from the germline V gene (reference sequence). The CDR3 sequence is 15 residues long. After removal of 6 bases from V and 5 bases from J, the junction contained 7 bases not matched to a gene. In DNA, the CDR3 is TGTGCCAGCAGGCCTGGGACAGGGCGAAATGAAAAACTGTTTTTT. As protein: CASRPGTGRNEKLFF.

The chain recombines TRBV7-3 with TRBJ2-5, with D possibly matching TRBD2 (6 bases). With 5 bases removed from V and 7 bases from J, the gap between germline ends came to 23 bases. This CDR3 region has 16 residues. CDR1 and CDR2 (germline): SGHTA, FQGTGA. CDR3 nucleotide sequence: TGTGCCAGCAGCCTACTTGGGACCCGGGGGTTGGGGACCCAGTACTTC. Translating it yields CASSLLGTRGLGTQYF.

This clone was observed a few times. The CDR3 here is CASSSQGNQPQHF. CDR3 nucleotides: TGTGCCAGTAGTTCACAGGGGAACCAGCCCCAGCATTTT. V usage is TRBV19 and J usage is TRBJ1-5, with 7 nucleotides matching TRBD1. Germline values: CDR1 LNHDA, CDR2 SQIVND (reference sequence). Trimming at V came to 5 bases and at J to 7 bases, leaving 5 bases not matched to a gene. CDR3 length: 13 residues. The variable domain in full, with the rest retrieved from reference TRBV19 and TRBJ1-5, is DGGITQSPKYLFRKEGQNVTLSCEQNLNHDAMYWYRQDPGQGLRLIYYSQIVNDFQKGDIAEGYSVSREKKESFPLTVTSAQKNPTAFYLCASSSQGNQPQHFGDGTRLSIL.

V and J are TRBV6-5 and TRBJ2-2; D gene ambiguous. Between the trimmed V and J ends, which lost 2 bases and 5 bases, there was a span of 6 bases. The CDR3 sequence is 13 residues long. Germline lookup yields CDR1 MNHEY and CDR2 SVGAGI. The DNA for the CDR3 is TGTGCCAGCAGTTACCACATGACCGGGGAGCTGTTTTTT. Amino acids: CASSYHMTGELFF.

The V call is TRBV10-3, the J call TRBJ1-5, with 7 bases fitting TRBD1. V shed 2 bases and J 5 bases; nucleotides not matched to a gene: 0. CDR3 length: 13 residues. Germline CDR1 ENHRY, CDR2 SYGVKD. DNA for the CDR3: TGTGCCATCAGTGAGACAGGGGATCAGCCCCAGCATTTT. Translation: CAISETGDQPQHF.

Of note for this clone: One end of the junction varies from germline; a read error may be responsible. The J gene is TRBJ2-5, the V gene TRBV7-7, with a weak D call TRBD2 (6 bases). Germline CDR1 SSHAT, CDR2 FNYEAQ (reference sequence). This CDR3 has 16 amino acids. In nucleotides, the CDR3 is TGTGCTAGCAGCTCCCGTGGAGGGTGGGACCAAGAGACCCAGTACTTC. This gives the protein CASSSRGGWDQETQYF.

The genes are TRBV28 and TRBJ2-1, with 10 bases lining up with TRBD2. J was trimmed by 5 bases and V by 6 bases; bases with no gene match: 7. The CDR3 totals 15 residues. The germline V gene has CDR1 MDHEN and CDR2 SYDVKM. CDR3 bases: TGTGCCAGCAGACATACTAGCGGGGCAAACAATGAGCAGTTCTTC. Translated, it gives CASRHTSGANNEQFF.

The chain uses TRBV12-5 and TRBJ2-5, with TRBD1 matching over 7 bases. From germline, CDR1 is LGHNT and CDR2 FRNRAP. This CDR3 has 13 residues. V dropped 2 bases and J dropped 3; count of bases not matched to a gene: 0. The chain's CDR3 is CASGLTGEETQYF. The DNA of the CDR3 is TGTGCTAGTGGTTTGACAGGGGAAGAGACCCAGTACTTC.

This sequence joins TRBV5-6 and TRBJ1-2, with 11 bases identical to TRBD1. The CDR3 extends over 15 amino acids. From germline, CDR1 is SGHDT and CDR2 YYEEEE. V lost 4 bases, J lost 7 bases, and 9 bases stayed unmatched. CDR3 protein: CASSPTGTGGRGYTF. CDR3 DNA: TGTGCCAGCAGCCCGACCGGGACAGGGGGTCGTGGCTACACCTTC.

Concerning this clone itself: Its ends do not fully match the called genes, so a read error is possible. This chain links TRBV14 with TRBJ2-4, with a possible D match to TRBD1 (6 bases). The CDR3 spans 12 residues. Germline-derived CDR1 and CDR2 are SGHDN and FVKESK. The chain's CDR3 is CASSTPGHSAHF. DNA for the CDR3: TGTGCCAGCAGCACACCGGGACACTCAGCCCACTTC.

CDR3 in DNA: TGTGCCAGCAGCTCCGGAACAGGGGTGTACGAGCAGTACTTC. Encoded protein: CASSSGTGVYEQYF. The chain combines TRBV7-8 with TRBJ2-7; 7 bases map to TRBD1. The CDR3 contains 14 residues. Per germline, CDR1 SGHVS and CDR2 FQNEAQ. J was trimmed by 4 bases and V by 4 bases; bases with no gene match: 7.

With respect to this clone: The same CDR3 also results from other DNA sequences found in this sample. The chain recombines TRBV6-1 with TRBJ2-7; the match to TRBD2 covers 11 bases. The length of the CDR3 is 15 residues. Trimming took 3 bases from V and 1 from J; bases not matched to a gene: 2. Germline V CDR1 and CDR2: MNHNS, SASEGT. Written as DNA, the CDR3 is TGTGCCAGCAGTGACCGGACTAGCGGGTCCTACGAGCAGTACTTC. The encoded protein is CASSDRTSGSYEQYF.

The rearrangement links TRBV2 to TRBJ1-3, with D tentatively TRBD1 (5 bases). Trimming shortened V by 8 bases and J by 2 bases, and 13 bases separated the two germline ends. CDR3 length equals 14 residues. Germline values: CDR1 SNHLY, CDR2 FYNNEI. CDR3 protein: CASLRVLTGNTIYF. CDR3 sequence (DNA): TGTGCCAGCCTCAGGGTTTTGACTGGAAACACCATATATTTT.

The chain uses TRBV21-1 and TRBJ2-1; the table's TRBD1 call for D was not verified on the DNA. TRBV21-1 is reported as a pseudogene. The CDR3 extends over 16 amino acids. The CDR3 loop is CASSKDPRGQGNEQFF. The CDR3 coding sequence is TGTGCCAGCAGCAAAGACCCAAGGGGACAGGGCAATGAGCAGTTCTTC.

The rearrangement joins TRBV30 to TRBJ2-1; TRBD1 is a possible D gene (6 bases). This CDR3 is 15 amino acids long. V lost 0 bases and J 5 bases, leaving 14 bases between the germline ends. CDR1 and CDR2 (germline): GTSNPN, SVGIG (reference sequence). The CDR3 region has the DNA TGTGCCTGGAGTGTAATTGGCAGGGGAGACAATGAGCAGTTCTTC. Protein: CAWSVIGRGDNEQFF.

DNA for the CDR3: TGTGCCAGCAGCCAAGGGGCCGGAGGGACGGGCGGGGAGCTGTTTTTT. Its translation is CASSQGAGGTGGELFF. This chain joins TRBV4-2 and TRBJ2-2; D perhaps matches TRBD2 (6 bases). Germline loops: CDR1 LGHNA, CDR2 YNFKEQ. Between the trimmed V and J ends, which lost 1 base and 7 bases, there was a span of 16 bases. This CDR3 spans 16 amino acids.

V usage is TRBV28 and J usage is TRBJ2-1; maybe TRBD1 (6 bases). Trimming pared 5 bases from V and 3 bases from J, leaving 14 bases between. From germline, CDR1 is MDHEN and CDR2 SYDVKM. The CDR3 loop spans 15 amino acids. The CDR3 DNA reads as TGTGCCAGCAGTCCACAGGGCCACGACTACAATGAGCAGTTCTTC. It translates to CASSPQGHDYNEQFF.

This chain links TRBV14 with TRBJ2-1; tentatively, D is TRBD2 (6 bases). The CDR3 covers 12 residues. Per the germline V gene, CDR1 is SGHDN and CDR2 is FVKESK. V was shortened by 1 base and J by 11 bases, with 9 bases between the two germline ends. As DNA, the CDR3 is TGTGCCAGCAGCCAAGGGGGGAGGAAGCAGTTCTTC. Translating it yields CASSQGGRKQFF.

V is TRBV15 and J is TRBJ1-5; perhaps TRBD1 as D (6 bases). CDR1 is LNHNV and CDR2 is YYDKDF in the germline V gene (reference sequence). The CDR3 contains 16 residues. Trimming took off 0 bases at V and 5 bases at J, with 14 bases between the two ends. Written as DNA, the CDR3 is TGTGCCACCAGCAGAGATCGGGGGGGCAGCCATCAGCCCCAGCATTTT. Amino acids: CATSRDRGGSHQPQHF.

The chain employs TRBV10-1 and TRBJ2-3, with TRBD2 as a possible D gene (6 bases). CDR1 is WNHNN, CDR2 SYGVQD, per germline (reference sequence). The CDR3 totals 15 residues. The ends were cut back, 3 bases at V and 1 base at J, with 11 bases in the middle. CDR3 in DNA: TGCGCCAGCAGTGACACTAGCTTAGGCACAGATACGCAGTATTTT. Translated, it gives CASSDTSLGTDTQYF.

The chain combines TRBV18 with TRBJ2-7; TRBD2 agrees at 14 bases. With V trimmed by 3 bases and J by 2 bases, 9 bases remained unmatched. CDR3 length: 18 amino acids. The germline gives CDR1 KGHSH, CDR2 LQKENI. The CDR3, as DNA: TGTGCCAGCTCACCGACCAATCGACTAGCGGGAGGGGCCTACGAGCAGTACTTC. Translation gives CASSPTNRLAGGAYEQYF. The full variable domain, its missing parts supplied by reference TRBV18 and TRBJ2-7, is NAGVMQNPRHLVRRRGQEARLRCSPMKGHSHVYWYRQLPEEGLKFMVYLQKENIIDESGMPKERFSAEFPKEGPSILRIQQVVRGDSAAYFCASSPTNRLAGGAYEQYFGPGTRLTVT.